The clone carrying this T cell receptor beta chain was detected many times. CDR1 is KGHSH and CDR2 is LQKENI in the germline V gene. This CDR3 is built from 13 residues. V lost 1 base, J lost 3 bases, and 6 bases lay in between. TCRdb itself ran the RT-PCR reads through MiXCR, one entry per CDR3 protein. The sample includes about 700,000 distinct CDR3 sequences, approximately 15% of them seen just once. The sequenced sample was memory CD4+ T cells from blood. The rearrangement joins TRBV18 to TRBJ1-2, with D maybe TRBD1 (6 bases). The receptor comes from a female donor in good health, serving as a healthy control. CDR3 sequence: CASSPRTDYGYTF. The DNA of the CDR3 is TGTGCCAGCTCACCACGGACAGACTATGGCTACACCTTC.